This entry is about one T cell receptor beta chain. As yet, its antigen is unknown. These data originate in a study of post-analysis software for immune sequencing data. Turning to the study itself: Some patients lacked subtype; others had relapsing-remitting, secondary progressive or progressive-relapsing disease. Notes on the study in general: F measure showed strong co-clustering of same-batch samples. Significantly lower normalized Chao1 diversity was seen in multiple sclerosis patients than in controls.

Unique molecular identifiers were carried by the TCR beta cDNA libraries. T cells numbering roughly 1 to 10 million yielded cDNA molecules that totaled about 500,000. TCRdb re-called the PCR reads with MiXCR, one entry per CDR3 protein. In the table there are more than 450,000 distinct CDR3 sequences, about 44% of which are singletons. This sequence was found in a girl aged 10 to 17 with multiple sclerosis. The sequenced sample was blood.

The CDR3 region has the DNA TGTGCCAGCGTCGACCTAGGGGGCAGTTACACAGATACGCAGTATTTT. This translates into CASVDLGGSYTDTQYF. The chain recombines TRBV2 with TRBJ2-3; 7 bases are a match to TRBD1. The length of the CDR3 is 16 residues. Germline lookup yields CDR1 SNHLY and CDR2 FYNNEI. V dropped 8 bases and J dropped 2; count of bases not matched to a gene: 13.